Below, 3 T cell receptor beta chains from the same sample are listed, as sequenced in a study of chemoradiotherapy in HPV16-positive cancers. Clones were sequenced by immunoSEQ multiplex PCR, and TCRdb holds only the in-frame ones, with some missing. The table records under 8,000 clones, 65% to 85% of them present only once. The specimen comprised tumor tissue, sampled from a patient who underwent chemoradiotherapy. Receptors were obtained from a human donor with HPV-associated anogenital cancer.

The genes are TRBV11-2 and TRBJ2-7; 14 bases agree with TRBD2. CDR3 length equals 17 residues. Unmatched junction bases numbered 10, after V lost 5 bases and J lost 4 bases. From germline, CDR1 is SGHAT and CDR2 FQNNGV. CDR3 DNA sequence: TGTGCCAGCAGCCCGCCGGGACTAGCGGGAGCCCCATACGAGCAGTACTTC. Protein product: CASSPPGLAGAPYEQYF.

The rearrangement links TRBV5-1 to TRBJ2-1; D is uncertain. The germline gives CDR1 SGHRS, CDR2 YFSETQ. V was cut by 4 bases and J by 2 bases, with 10 bases left in between. The CDR3 loop spans 14 amino acids. CDR3 sequence (DNA): TGCGCCAGCAGCACGATTGTGGCCTACAATGAGCAGTTCTTC. Protein: CASSTIVAYNEQFF. Based on the CDR3 plus reference TRBV5-1 and TRBJ2-1, the full variable domain is KAGVTQTPRYLIKTRGQQVTLSCSPISGHRSVSWYQQTPGQGLQFLFEYFSETQRNKGNFPGRFSGRQFSNSRSEMNVSTLELGDSALYLCASSTIVAYNEQFFGPGTRLTVL.

The chain joins TRBV6-1 to TRBJ1-1; D remains unclear. Germline CDR1 and CDR2: MNHNS and SASEGT. V dropped 6 bases and J dropped 11 bases, with 10 bases sitting between them. This CDR3 is built from 10 residues. The chain's CDR3 is CASREFGAFF. In DNA, the CDR3 is TGTGCCAGCAGGGAGTTTGGGGCTTTCTTT.